This TCR beta chain was sequenced for a study of shared clonotypes between healthy human individuals. The wider study: CD4 naive cells filled three plates per donor, CD4 memory three, CD8 naive two and CD8 memory one.

Whole-study results and caveats: The study's rarefaction showed incomplete sorted-subset sequencing despite large depth. Among the subsets, naive ones generally showed larger estimated richness than memory ones.

A single count supports this clone. Antigen: not known. Other nucleotide sequences from this sample produce the same CDR3. Genomic DNA of every subset was divided equally among multiple immunoSEQ plates. The method was immunoSEQ multiplex PCR; TCRdb's version includes in-frame clones alone and lacks a portion of them. The sample carries over a million clones, roughly 96% recorded once. The sequenced material came from naive CD4+ T cells sorted from blood. The subset was: CD45RA+ positively selected. This TCR was recovered from a young man in good health.

The CDR3 DNA reads as TGTGCCAGCAGTTTGGCCTCTGGAAACACCATATATTTT. Its translation is CASSLASGNTIYF. V is TRBV28 and J is TRBJ1-3; no reliable D call. The CDR3 loop spans 13 amino acids. The germline gives CDR1 MDHEN, CDR2 SYDVKM. V lost 3 bases to trimming and J lost 0 bases, with 3 bases between them.